This T cell receptor (beta chain) derives from a study of regulatory T cells in long-lasting Graves disease. Overall study findings and caveats: Favored gene segments in persistent disease were TRBV28, TRBJ1-2 and TRBJ2-5. Persistent-disease Graves' patients showed less TCR diversity than new cases.

In germline, CDR1 is MNHEY, CDR2 SMNVEV (reference sequence). CDR3 length equals 14 residues. Trimming took 5 bases from V and 8 from J, leaving 18 bases between them. Sequencing libraries for TCR beta were prepared with iRepertoire HTBI primers and Arm-PCR of CDR3 regions. TCRdb re-called the multiplex PCR reads with MiXCR, one entry per CDR3 protein. There are roughly 500,000 distinct CDR3 sequences in the sample; about 22% occur only once, and 6.5% to 9% lies in the top ten. This clonotype was recorded at least ten times. Its antigen is as yet unknown. Sample time point: persistent/refractory GD, antithyroid drugs over 5 years with positive TRAb. Construction of the TCR library relied on RNA isolated from PBMCs. EDTA tubes received approximately 10 milliliters of collected peripheral blood.

The genes are TRBV27 and TRBJ1-2, with D hard to call. This material consisted of peripheral blood mononuclear cells (PBMCs), taken when the disease was refractory, from a patient treated with antithyroid drugs. This receptor was obtained from a female donor with Graves disease. The CDR3 protein is CASSALVPEEGYTF. The CDR3 nucleotides read TGTGCCAGCAGTGCCCTGGTTCCGGAGGAAGGCTACACCTTC.